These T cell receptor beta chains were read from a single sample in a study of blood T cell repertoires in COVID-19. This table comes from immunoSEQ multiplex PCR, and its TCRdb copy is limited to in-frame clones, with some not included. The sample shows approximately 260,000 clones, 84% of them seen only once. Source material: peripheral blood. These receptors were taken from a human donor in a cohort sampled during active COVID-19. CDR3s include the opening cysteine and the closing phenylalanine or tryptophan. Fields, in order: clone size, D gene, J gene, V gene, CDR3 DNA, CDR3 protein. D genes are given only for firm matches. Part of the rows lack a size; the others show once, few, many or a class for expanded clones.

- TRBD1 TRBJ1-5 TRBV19 TGTGCCAGCAGAGGACAGGGTGAAGGTCAGCCCCAGCATTTT CASRGQGEGQPQHF
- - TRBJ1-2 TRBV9 TGTGCCAGCAGCGTAGGGGGGGGCACCTATGGCTACACCTTC CASSVGGGTYGYTF
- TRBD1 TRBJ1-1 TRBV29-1 TGCAGCGTTAACAGGGGATTTAACACTGAAGCTTTCTTT CSVNRGFNTEAFF
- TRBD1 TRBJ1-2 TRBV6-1 TGTGCCAGCAGTGAACGACAGGGGGCGTCCGGCTACACCTTC CASSERQGASGYTF
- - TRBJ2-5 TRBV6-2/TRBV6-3 TGTGCCAGCAGTTCGACAGTTATCCAAGAGACCCAGTACTTC CASSSTVIQETQYF
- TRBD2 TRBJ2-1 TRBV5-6 TGTGCCAGCAGGGAACTTAGCGGGAGTACCGATGAGCAGTTCTTC CASRELSGSTDEQFF
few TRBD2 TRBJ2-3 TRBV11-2 TGTGCCAGCAGCCGAGCGGGAGGGCCCGGAGATACGCAGTATTTT CASSRAGGPGDTQYF
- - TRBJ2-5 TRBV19 TGTGCCAGTAGTATAGGGCCGTCCCAGTACTTC CASSIGPSQYF
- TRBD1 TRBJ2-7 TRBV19 TGTGCCAGTAGTAACCGGGACAGCGGCTACGAGCAGTACTTC CASSNRDSGYEQYF
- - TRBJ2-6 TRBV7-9 TGTGCCAGCAGCCGTGTCCTTGAGGGGGCCAACGTCCTGACTTTC CASSRVLEGANVLTF
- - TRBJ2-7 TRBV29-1 TGCAGCGTTGAAGACGCCGTTACGGGTTACGAGCAGTACTTC CSVEDAVTGYEQYF
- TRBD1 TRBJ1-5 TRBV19 TGTGCCAGTAGTAACTACCGGGACAGAAATCAGCCCCAGCATTTT CASSNYRDRNQPQHF
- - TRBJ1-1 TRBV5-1 TGCGCCAGCAGCTTGGCCCCAGAAGTGAACACTGAAGCTTTCTTT CASSLAPEVNTEAFF
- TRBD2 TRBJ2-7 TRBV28 TGTGCCAGCAGTTTCTTGGGGAGGGGCGAGCAGTACTTC CASSFLGRGEQYF
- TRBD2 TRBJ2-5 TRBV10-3 TGTGCCATCAGTGCCGGAAGACTAGCGGGGGGCCCTGACCAAGAGACCCAGTACTTC CAISAGRLAGGPDQETQYF
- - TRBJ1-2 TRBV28 TGTGCCAGCAGGATGGCGGGTCTCTCGCGAAGCGGTGGCTATGGCTACACCTTC CASRMAGLSRSGGYGYTF
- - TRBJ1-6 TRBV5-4 TGTGCCAGCGCCCAACTTAATTCACCCCTCCACTTT CASAQLNSPLHF
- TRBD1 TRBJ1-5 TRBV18 TGTGCCAGCTCACTCCGACAGGGCGCTCAGCCCCAGCATTTT CASSLRQGAQPQHF
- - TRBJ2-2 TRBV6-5 TGTGCCAGCAGTTACTTCTATAGCCACCGGGAGCTGTTTTTT CASSYFYSHRELFF
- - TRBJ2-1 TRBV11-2 TGTGCCAGCAGCCATACGGTCCATGAGCAGTTCTTC CASSHTVHEQFF
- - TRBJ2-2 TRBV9 TGTGCCAGCAGCGTAGCTAGCTACAACACCGGGGAGCTGTTTTTT CASSVASYNTGELFF
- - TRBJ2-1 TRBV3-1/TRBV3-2 TGTGCCAGCAGCCAAGATCGGCAGGTTTTGGATGAGCAGTTCTTC CASSQDRQVLDEQFF
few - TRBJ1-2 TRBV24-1 TGTGCCACCAGTCCAGGGGCGATCTATGGCTACACCTTC CATSPGAIYGYTF
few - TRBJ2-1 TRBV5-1 TGCGCCAGCAGCTTGATTGTTAGCGGATACAATGAGCAGTTCTTC CASSLIVSGYNEQFF
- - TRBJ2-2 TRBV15 TGTGCCACCAGCACCCCACCGTGGGCAGGTCAAGCCGGAGAGCTGTTTTTT CATSTPPWAGQAGELFF
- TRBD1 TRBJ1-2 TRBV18 TGTGCCAGCTCACTCAGACAGGGGGCGTGGTATGGCTACACCTTC CASSLRQGAWYGYTF
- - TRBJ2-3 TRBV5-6 TGTGCCAGCAGCTTCGGCGCGTATAGCGGAGACACAGATACGCAGTATTTT CASSFGAYSGDTDTQYF
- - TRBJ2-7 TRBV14 TGTGCCAGCAGCCAACACGGGTACTCCTACGAGCAGTACTTC CASSQHGYSYEQYF
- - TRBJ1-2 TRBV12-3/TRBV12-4 TGTGCCAGCAGCCCCCATAACTATGGCTACACCTTC CASSPHNYGYTF
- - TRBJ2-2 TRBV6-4 TGTGCCAGCAGTGCCGGGACATACACCGGGGAGCTGTTTTTT CASSAGTYTGELFF
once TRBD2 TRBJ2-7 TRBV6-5 TGTGCCACCGGGTGGACTAGCGGTACCTACGAGCAGTACTTC CATGWTSGTYEQYF
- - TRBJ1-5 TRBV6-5 TGTGCCAGCAGGACGACTGGGACTAAGCCCCAGCATTTT CASRTTGTKPQHF
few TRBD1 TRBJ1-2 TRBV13 TGTGCCAGCAGCGCTCGGACAGGGAACTATGGCTACACCTTC CASSARTGNYGYTF
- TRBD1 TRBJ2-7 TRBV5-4 TGTGCCAGCAGCTGGGACAGGGGTTACGAGCAGTACTTC CASSWDRGYEQYF
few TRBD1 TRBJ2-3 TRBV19 TGTGCCAGTAGTATAGGACAGGGGATTTCTACAGATACGCAGTATTTT CASSIGQGISTDTQYF
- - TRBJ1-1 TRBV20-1 TGCAGTGCTAGTTTTTTTAGTGAAGCTTTCTTT CSASFFSEAFF
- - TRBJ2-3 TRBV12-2 TGTGCAAGTCGCTCGGGACTCAGGGATACGCAGTATTTT CASRSGLRDTQYF
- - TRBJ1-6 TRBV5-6 TGTGCCAGCAGCCTGACAGGTCCGCTAGACTTT CASSLTGPLDF
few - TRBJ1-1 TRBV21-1 TGTGCCAGCAGCAAAGACACGGGTCACACTGAAGCTTTCTTT CASSKDTGHTEAFF
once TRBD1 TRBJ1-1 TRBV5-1 TGCGCCAGCAGCTCGGACAGGGTGTTCACTGAAGCTTTCTTT CASSSDRVFTEAFF
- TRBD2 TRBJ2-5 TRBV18 TGTGCCAGCTCAGTCGGGGGGGCCGGCGAGACCCAGTACTTC CASSVGGAGETQYF
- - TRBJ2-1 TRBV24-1 TGTGCCACCAGTGACTTTGATAGCGGAAGCTCCTACAATGAGCAGTTCTTC CATSDFDSGSSYNEQFF
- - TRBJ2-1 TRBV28 TGTGCCAGCAGTTTAACGGGGAATGAGCAGTTCTTC CASSLTGNEQFF